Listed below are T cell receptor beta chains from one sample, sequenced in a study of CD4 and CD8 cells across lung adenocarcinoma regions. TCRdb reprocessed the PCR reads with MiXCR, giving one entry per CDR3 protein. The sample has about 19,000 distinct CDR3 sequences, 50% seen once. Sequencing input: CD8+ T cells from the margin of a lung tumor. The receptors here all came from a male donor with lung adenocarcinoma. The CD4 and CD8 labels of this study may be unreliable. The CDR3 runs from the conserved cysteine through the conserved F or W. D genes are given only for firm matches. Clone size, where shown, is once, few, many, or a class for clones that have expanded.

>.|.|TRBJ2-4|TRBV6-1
CASSTGRLAANTQYF
TGTGCCAGCTCCACGGGGCGATTAGCCGCAAACACTCAGTACTTT
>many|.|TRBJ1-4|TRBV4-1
CASSHTSQEKLFF
TGCGCCAGCAGCCACACGTCCCAAGAAAAACTGTTTTTT
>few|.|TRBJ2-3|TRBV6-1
CASSPEYLDTQYF
TGTGCCAGCAGTCCGGAGTACTTAGATACGCAGTATTTT
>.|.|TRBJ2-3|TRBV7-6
CASSLGPWRSTDTQYF
TGTGCCAGCAGCTTAGGCCCTTGGAGAAGCACAGATACGCAGTATTTT
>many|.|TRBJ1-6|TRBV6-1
CASTRGVTASLSSYNSPLHF
TGTGCCAGCACCCGGGGGGTCACCGCATCTCTTAGCTCCTATAATTCACCCCTCCACTTT
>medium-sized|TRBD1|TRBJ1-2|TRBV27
CASSPRQGTYGYTF
TGTGCCAGCAGTCCGCGACAGGGAACCTATGGCTACACCTTC
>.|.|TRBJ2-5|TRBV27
CASSLSWDTQYF
TGTGCCAGCAGTCTCAGCTGGGACACCCAGTACTTC
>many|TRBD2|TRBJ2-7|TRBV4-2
CASSQEKRDYEQYF
TGTGCCAGCAGCCAAGAAAAGCGGGACTACGAGCAGTACTTC
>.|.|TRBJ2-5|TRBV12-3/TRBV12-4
CASSPAPLAQETQYF
TGTGCCAGCAGTCCGGCCCCCTTAGCTCAAGAGACCCAGTACTTC
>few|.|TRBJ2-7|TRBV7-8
CASSPRLGGHSYEQYF
TGTGCCAGCAGCCCCCGCCTGGGCGGACACTCCTACGAGCAGTACTTC
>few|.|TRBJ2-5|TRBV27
CASSLTGQPPETQYF
TGTGCCAGCAGTTTAACCGGACAGCCCCCGGAGACCCAGTACTTC
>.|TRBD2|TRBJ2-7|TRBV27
CASSLSGGTSGREQYF
TGTGCCAGCAGTTTGTCAGGGGGGACTAGCGGGAGGGAGCAGTACTTC
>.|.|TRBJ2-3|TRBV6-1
CASSQVGRAADTQYF
TGTGCCAGCTCCCAAGTCGGCCGAGCGGCAGATACGCAGTATTTT
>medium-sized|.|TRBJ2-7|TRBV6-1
CATTKLGTYEQYF
TGTGCCACCACTAAATTGGGGACCTACGAGCAGTACTTC
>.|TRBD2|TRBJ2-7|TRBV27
CASHPRLAGAKTPYEQYF
TGTGCCAGCCATCCCCGACTAGCGGGGGCCAAAACCCCCTACGAGCAGTACTTC
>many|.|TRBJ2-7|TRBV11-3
CASSLYGNGGYEQYF
TGTGCCAGCAGCTTATACGGGAACGGGGGCTACGAGCAGTACTTC
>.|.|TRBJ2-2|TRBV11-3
CASSLALNTGELFF
TGTGCCAGCAGCCTGGCCTTGAACACCGGGGAGCTGTTTTTT
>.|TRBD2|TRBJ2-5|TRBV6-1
CASGGGGGARLWAEAQYF
TGTGCCAGCGGGGGGGGGGGGGGTGCACGTCTGTGGGCCGAGGCGCAGTACTTC
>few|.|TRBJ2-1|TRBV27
CASSIRDSEQFF
TGTGCCAGCAGTATCAGGGACTCGGAGCAGTTCTTC
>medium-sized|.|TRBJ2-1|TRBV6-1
CASSEGIEQFF
TGTGCCAGCAGTGAAGGGATTGAGCAGTTCTTC
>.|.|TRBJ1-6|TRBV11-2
CASSLEPGFGSPLHF
TGTGCCAGCAGCTTAGAGCCGGGGTTCGGATCACCCCTCCACTTT
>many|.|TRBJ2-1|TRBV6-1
CASRPGQSYNEQFF
TGTGCCAGCAGACCGGGACAATCCTACAATGAGCAGTTCTTC
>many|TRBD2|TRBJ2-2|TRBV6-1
CASSAREGYTGELFF
TGTGCCAGCAGTGCACGGGAGGGCTACACCGGGGAGCTGTTTTTT
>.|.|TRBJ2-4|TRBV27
CASGLGGRAKKIQYF
TGTGCCAGCGGGCTAGGGGGTCGGGCCAAAAAGATTCAGTACTTC
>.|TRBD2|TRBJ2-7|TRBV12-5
CASGQAGGPYEQYF
TGTGCTAGTGGACAAGCGGGAGGGCCCTACGAGCAGTACTTC
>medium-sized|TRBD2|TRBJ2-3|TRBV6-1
CASSSGGFSDTQYF
TGTGCCAGCAGCTCGGGGGGGTTCTCAGATACGCAGTATTTT
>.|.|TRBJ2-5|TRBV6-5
CASSYSRLGRQYF
TGTGCCAGCAGTTACTCGAGGCTTGGACGGCAGTACTTC
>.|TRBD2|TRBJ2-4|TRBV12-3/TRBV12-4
CAGFCGGSGGLDQEIQYF
TGCGCGGGTTTTTGTGGGGGTAGCGGGGGCTTAGACCAAGAGATCCAGTACTTC
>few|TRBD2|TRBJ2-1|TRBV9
CASSVGLAGYYNEQFF
TGTGCCAGCAGCGTAGGTCTAGCGGGATACTACAATGAGCAGTTCTTC
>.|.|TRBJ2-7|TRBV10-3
CAISSGSGWSYEQYF
TGTGCCATCAGTTCCGGGAGCGGGTGGTCCTACGAGCAGTACTTC
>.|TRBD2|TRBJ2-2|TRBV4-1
CASSLSSGRASGELFF
TGCGCCAGCAGCCTGTCTAGCGGGAGGGCGTCCGGGGAGCTGTTTTTT
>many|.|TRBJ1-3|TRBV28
CASSPGSPGNTIYF
TGTGCCAGCAGTCCAGGGAGTCCTGGAAACACCATATATTTT
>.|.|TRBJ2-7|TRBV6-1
CASSEGGPVKNEQYF
TGTGCCAGCAGTGAGGGGGGGCCGGTCAAGAACGAGCAGTACTTC
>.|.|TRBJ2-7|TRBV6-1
CASSLRVQGTYEQYF
TGTGCCAGCAGTCTCCGGGTCCAAGGCACCTACGAGCAGTACTTC
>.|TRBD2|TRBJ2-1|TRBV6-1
CASSEFGGGPGTYNEQFF
TGTGCCAGCAGTGAATTTGGGGGAGGGCCTGGTACTTACAATGAGCAGTTCTTC
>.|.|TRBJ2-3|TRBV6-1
CASSEAGGVSTGEQYF
TGTGCCAGCAGTGAAGCTGGGGGTGTGAGCACCGGGGAGCAGTATTTT
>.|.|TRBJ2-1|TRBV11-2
CASSLGEAEYNEQFF
TGTGCCAGCAGCTTAGGGGAAGCGGAATACAATGAGCAGTTCTTC
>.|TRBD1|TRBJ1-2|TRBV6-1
CASSHQGTGYGYTF
TGTGCCAGCAGCCATCAAGGGACAGGGTATGGCTACACCTTC
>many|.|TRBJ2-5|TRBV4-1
CASSQVVSGSTQYF
TGCGCCAGCAGCCAAGTAGTCTCCGGCTCGACCCAGTACTTC
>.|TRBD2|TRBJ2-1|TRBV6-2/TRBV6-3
CASSLSLAGAHEQFF
TGTGCCAGCAGTCTTTCCCTAGCGGGAGCCCACGAGCAGTTCTTC
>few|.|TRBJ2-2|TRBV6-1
CASSTHRDTTNTGELFF
TGTGCCAGCAGTACCCACCGGGACACCACGAACACCGGGGAGCTGTTTTTT
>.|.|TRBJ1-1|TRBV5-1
CASTVGARTEAFF
TGCGCCAGCACCGTAGGGGCGAGAACTGAAGCTTTCTTT